The table lists the clone carrying this TCR beta chain with many counts. Its antigen is not identified. Germline CDR1 reads MNHEY; CDR2 reads SMNVEV (reference sequence). Trimming pared 2 bases from V and 0 bases from J, leaving 11 bases between. The CDR3 loop spans 15 amino acids. The entry originates in a study of T cells in Graves' hyperthyroidism and ophthalmopathy. The source material, RNA transcripts, was used to amplify TCR beta CDR3 regions. Researchers ran a first-round RT-PCR on the TCR CDR3 using the HTBI primer set. Using its own MiXCR run on the multiplex PCR reads, TCRdb lists one record per CDR3 protein. This table holds about 290,000 distinct CDR3 sequences, 13% found once. Clinical symptoms, serum thyroxine and TRAb, thyroid ultrasound and orbital computed tomography together formed the diagnostic basis. Blood from later-ophthalmopathy patients was taken at first hyperthyroidism diagnosis.

Study-wide results and caveats: Most thyroid clonotypes expanded above 0.001 were also detected in blood.

The source of this sequence is a woman younger than 45 with Graves' hyperthyroidism that later progressed to Graves' ophthalmopathy. V is TRBV27 and J is TRBJ2-7, with D unresolved. The sample taken for sequencing was blood. CDR3 nucleotide sequence: TGTGCCAGCAGTTTAACTACTCCTCCCTCCTACGAGCAGTACTTC. Translated: CASSLTTPPSYEQYF.